This TCR beta chain originates from a study of blood T cell repertoires in COVID-19. Overall study: Acute and convalescent COVID-19 specimens originated in the United States, Italy and Spain.

Ages ranged from about 18 to 100 years, with residence in more than 20 US areas. This clone was counted a single time. Sequencing was performed with immunoSEQ multiplex PCR; in TCRdb, only in-frame clones are kept and a portion is missing. The sample has about 350,000 clones; roughly 87% are singletons. Per the germline V gene, CDR1 is LGHNA and CDR2 is YSLEER. The CDR3 covers 14 residues. Trimming shortened V by 0 bases and J by 4 bases, and 9 bases separated the two germline ends. Sequenced input: PBMCs or T cells enriched from blood (not recorded which). This TCR derives from a woman aged 25 to 39 who had recovered from COVID-19. The V gene is TRBV4-3, the J gene TRBJ1-1; D gene ambiguous. DNA of the CDR3: TGCGCCAGCAGCCAAGATGGCGGTAGCACTGAAGCTTTCTTT. Protein: CASSQDGGSTEAFF.